This record covers a single T cell receptor (beta chain). This sample is drawn from a study of T cell changes during pregnancy in multiple sclerosis. Germline V lookup: CDR1 SSHAT, CDR2 FNYEAQ (reference sequence). V lost 2 bases and J lost 4, with 30 bases in between. The CDR3 is 21 amino acids. The repertoire was sequenced with immunoSEQ multiplex PCR; TCRdb's copy has only in-frame clones and lacks some. Among roughly 51,000 clones listed, around 94% were seen once. The receptor's source is a female donor with multiple sclerosis, enrolled in a pregnancy study. V is TRBV7-7 and J is TRBJ1-5, with D perhaps TRBD1 (6 bases). Sequenced material: CD8+ T cells from peripheral blood mononuclear cells, taken before pregnancy. CDR3 sequence: CASSLLVLNTRYDRTNQPQHF. CDR3 bases: TGTGCCAGCAGCTTATTGGTGCTAAACACTCGTTATGACAGGACAAATCAGCCCCAGCATTTT. The variable domain in full, with the rest retrieved from reference TRBV7-7 and TRBJ1-5, is GAGVSQSPRYKVTKRGQDVTLRCDPISSHATLYWYQQALGQGPEFLTYFNYEAQPDKSGLPSDRFSAERPEGSISTLTIQRTEQRDSAMYRCASSLLVLNTRYDRTNQPQHFGDGTRLSIL.